The text below deals with one TCR beta chain. Its antigen is unknown. The data were taken from a study of cytomegalovirus exposure and HLA in healthy donors. Unmatched junction bases numbered 9, after V lost 6 bases and J lost 11 bases. The germline V gene encodes CDR1 MNHNY and CDR2 SVGAGI (reference sequence). CDR3 length: 14 residues. Study outcomes and limitations: In a later analysis, specific HLA alleles were associated with approximately 16,000 TCR beta sequences at a 0.05 false discovery rate. By HLA locus, TCR association rates varied in a later analysis, with DRB1 showing the most and HLA-C the fewest. A later analysis linked a missense variant in DCLRE1C to the trimming of TCR beta V and J genes. HLA-A and HLA-B allele assignments for most subjects were reportedly predicted accurately using TCR beta sequences.

The PCR had 60 Vbeta and 13 Jbeta primers. Libraries were prepared by immunoSEQ multiplex PCR; TCRdb keeps only in-frame clonotypes and omits some of them. The sample yields about 150,000 clones, 80% seen once. This TCR was recovered from a young man in good health and CMV-seropositive. The sample was PBMCs. The chain employs TRBV6-6 and TRBJ1-4; TRBD1 matches 10 bases. CDR3 DNA: TGTGCCAGCAGAGCCGGGACAGGGGTGCGGAAACTGTTTTTT. Amino acid sequence: CASRAGTGVRKLFF.